These 12 T cell receptor beta chains share one sample of origin, sequenced in a study of OX40 agonist ivuxolimab in advanced cancers. Repertoires were generated with immunoSEQ multiplex PCR, while TCRdb's copy carries only in-frame clones and drops some. Among approximately 100,000 clones, around 85% were seen once, and the ten largest hold roughly 0.5%. The source was CD4+ or CD8+ T cells sorted from blood, collected in a trial of the OX40 agonist ivuxolimab. These receptors originate from an adult with an advanced solid tumor such as melanoma, head and neck, liver or kidney cancer.

V gene TRBV30 combines with J gene TRBJ2-5, with 8 bases aligning to TRBD2. This CDR3 has 16 amino acids. The V and J ends lost 5 bases and 2 bases, in that order; junction bases with no gene match: 13. From germline, CDR1 is GTSNPN and CDR2 SVGIG (reference sequence). CDR3 nucleotide sequence: TGTGCCTGGTTCCGGGACGGGGGGGATGAACAAGAGACCCAGTACTTC. Residues: CAWFRDGGDEQETQYF. The full variable domain, its missing parts supplied by reference TRBV30 and TRBJ2-5, is SQTIHQWPATLVQPVGSPLSLECTVEGTSNPNLYWYRQAAGRGLQLLFYSVGIGQISSEVPQNLSASRPQDRQFILSSKKLLLSDSGFYLCAWFRDGGDEQETQYFGPGTRLLVL.

This clone was seen a few times. The chain recombines TRBV7-8 with TRBJ2-1; perhaps D is TRBD1 or TRBD2 (6 bases each). Germline V gene lookup returns CDR1 SGHVS and CDR2 FQNEAQ. This CDR3 has 17 residues. V shed 2 bases and J shed 3 bases, with 17 bases lying between them. CDR3 loop: CASSLTHRGRGYNEQFF. The DNA of the CDR3 is TGTGCCAGCAGCTTAACACATCGGGGGCGGGGCTACAATGAGCAGTTCTTC.

The V gene is TRBV5-1, the J gene TRBJ1-2; 8 nucleotides align to TRBD1. Germline V gives CDR1 SGHRS, CDR2 YFSETQ. CDR3 size: 14 residues. V trimming: 4 bases; J trimming: 8 bases; junction bases outside the gene matches: 10. The DNA of the CDR3 is TGCGCCAGCAGCAGCTCGGACAGGGTCGGCGGCTACACCTTC. Translated, it gives CASSSSDRVGGYTF.

The V call is TRBV15, the J call TRBJ2-7; the D call may be TRBD1 or TRBD2 (5 bases each). Germline CDR1 LNHNV, CDR2 YYDKDF (reference sequence). V was clipped by 8 bases and J by 5 bases, with 22 bases between them. There are 15 residues in the CDR3. The CDR3 here is CATSSGRGFVDEQYF. DNA of the CDR3: TGTGCCACCTCATCGGGCCGGGGCTTCGTAGACGAGCAGTACTTC.

This sequence joins TRBV10-3 and TRBJ2-7; D is undetermined. There are 14 residues in the CDR3. V lost 7 bases, J lost 3 bases, and 16 bases lay in between. Germline lookup yields CDR1 ENHRY and CDR2 SYGVKD. The CDR3: CAINPAGGDYEQYF. The CDR3 region has the DNA TGTGCCATCAACCCCGCCGGCGGAGACTACGAGCAGTACTTC.

The J gene is TRBJ2-7, the V gene TRBV7-3; 7 bases agree with TRBD1. CDR3 length equals 15 residues. V was pared by 2 bases and J by 3 bases, with 7 bases of the junction left unmatched. Germline loops: CDR1 SGHTA, CDR2 FQGTGA. As DNA, the CDR3 is TGTGCCAGCAGCTTAGCCCGGGACAGCTACTACGAGCAGTACTTC. Amino acid sequence: CASSLARDSYYEQYF. Drawing the rest from reference TRBV7-3 and TRBJ2-7, the complete variable domain is GAGVSQTPSNKVTEKGKYVELRCDPISGHTALYWYRQSLGQGPEFLIYFQGTGAADDSGLPNDRFFAVRPEGSVSTLKIQRTERGDSAVYLCASSLARDSYYEQYFGPGTRLTVT.

V and J are TRBV19 and TRBJ1-4, with D uncertain. V lost 3 bases and J lost 8, with 10 bases in between. CDR1 is LNHDA, CDR2 SQIVND, per germline (reference sequence). The CDR3 covers 13 residues. CDR3 protein: CASSIGGGEKLFF. CDR3 in DNA: TGTGCCAGTAGTATCGGAGGAGGGGAAAAACTGTTTTTT.

The V call is TRBV7-2, the J call TRBJ2-1; weak D call: TRBD2 (5 bases). CDR1 is SGHTA and CDR2 is FQGNSA in the germline V gene. This CDR3 contains 15 residues. Trimming removed 1 base at V and 3 bases at J, with 10 bases between. DNA of the CDR3: TGTGCCAGCAGCTTAGTAGGACTCAACTACAATGAGCAGTTCTTC. Amino acids: CASSLVGLNYNEQFF.

This clone was recorded only once. V gene TRBV18 combines with J gene TRBJ2-1; a possible D gene is TRBD1 (6 bases). CDR3 length: 16 residues. Trimming took 2 bases from V and 1 from J, leaving 12 bases between them. Germline V lookup: CDR1 KGHSH, CDR2 LQKENI. CDR3 in DNA: TGTGCCAGCTCACCAAACGCAGGGGTTTCCTACAATGAGCAGTTCTTC. Translated, it gives CASSPNAGVSYNEQFF.

This chain joins TRBV7-8 and TRBJ2-7; no reliable D call. The V gene's germline CDR1 is SGHVS and CDR2 FQNEAQ. The CDR3 has 11 residues. Trimming cost V 4 bases and J 7 bases, with 8 bases left between them. The CDR3 is CASSSVWEQYF. For the CDR3, the DNA is TGTGCCAGCAGCTCAGTGTGGGAGCAGTACTTC. Together with reference TRBV7-8 and TRBJ2-7, the CDR3 gives the full variable domain: GAGVSQSPRYKVAKRGQDVALRCDPISGHVSLFWYQQALGQGPEFLTYFQNEAQLDKSGLPSDRFFAERPEGSVSTLKIQRTQQEDSAVYLCASSSVWEQYFGPGTRLTVT.

The chain couples TRBV5-1 to TRBJ2-2; 12 bases fit TRBD2. This CDR3 has 17 residues. The germline CDR1 and CDR2 sequences are SGHRS and YFSETQ. The ends lost 0 bases at V and 1 base at J; junction bases unmatched: 1. The CDR3 loop is CASSLVGLAGNTGELFF. The CDR3, as DNA: TGCGCCAGCAGCTTGGTGGGACTAGCGGGGAACACCGGGGAGCTGTTTTTT.

The gene calls are TRBV5-1 and TRBJ2-3; D not certain. V lost 7 bases, J lost 4 bases, and 10 bases lay in between. Germline V gene lookup returns CDR1 SGHRS and CDR2 YFSETQ. The CDR3 totals 12 residues. CDR3 in DNA: TGCGCCAGCGGGCCCGCTGCAGATACGCAGTATTTT. This gives the protein CASGPAADTQYF.